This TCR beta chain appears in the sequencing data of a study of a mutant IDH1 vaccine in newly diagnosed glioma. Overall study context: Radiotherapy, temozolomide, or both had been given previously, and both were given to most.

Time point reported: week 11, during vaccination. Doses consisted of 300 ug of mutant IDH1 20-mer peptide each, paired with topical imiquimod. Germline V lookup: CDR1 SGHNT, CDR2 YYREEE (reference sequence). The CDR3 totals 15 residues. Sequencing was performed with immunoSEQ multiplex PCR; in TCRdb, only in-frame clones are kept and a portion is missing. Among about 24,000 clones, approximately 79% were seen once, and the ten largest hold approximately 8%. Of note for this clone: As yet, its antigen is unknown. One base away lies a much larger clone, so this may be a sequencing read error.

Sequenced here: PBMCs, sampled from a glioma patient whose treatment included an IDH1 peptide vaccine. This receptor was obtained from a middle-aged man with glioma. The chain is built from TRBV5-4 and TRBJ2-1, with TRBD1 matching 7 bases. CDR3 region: CVSSLARGSGNEQFF. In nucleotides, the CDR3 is TGTGTCAGCAGCTTGGCCAGGGGGTCGGGGAATGAGCAGTTCTTC.